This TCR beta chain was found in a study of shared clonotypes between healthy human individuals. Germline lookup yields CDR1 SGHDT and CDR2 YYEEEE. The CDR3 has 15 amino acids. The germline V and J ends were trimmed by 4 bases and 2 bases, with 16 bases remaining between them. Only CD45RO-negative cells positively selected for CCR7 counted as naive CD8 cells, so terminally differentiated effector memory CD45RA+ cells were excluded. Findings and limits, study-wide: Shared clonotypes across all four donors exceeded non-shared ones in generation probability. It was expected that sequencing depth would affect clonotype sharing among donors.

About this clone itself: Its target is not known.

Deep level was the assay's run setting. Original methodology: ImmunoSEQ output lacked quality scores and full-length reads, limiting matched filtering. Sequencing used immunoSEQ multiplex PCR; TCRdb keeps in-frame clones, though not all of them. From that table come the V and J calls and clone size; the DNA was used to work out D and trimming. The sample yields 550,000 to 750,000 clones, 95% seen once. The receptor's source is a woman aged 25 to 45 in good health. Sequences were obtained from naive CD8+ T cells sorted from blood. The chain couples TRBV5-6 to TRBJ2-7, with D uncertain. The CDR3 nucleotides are TGTGCCAGCAGCCCAGTGGCAGGCAGCCCCTACGAGCAGTACTTC. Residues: CASSPVAGSPYEQYF.